This TCR beta chain was found in a study of blood T cell repertoires in COVID-19 (TCRdb year 2020). Context from the whole study: Samples from collaborators originated in the United States, Italy and Spain and spanned both the acute and convalescent phases of COVID-19. The repertoires were released in a freely available public database intended as a resource for research on the immune response to SARS-CoV-2. The dataset comprised deeply sampled blood TCRbeta repertoires from subjects exposed to, actively infected with, or recovered from COVID-19. Nearly every sample came with metadata listing a de-identified subject ID, COVID-19 status, age in years and sex. The samples were drawn from the first 160 participants of the ongoing ImmuneRACE study and from over a thousand subjects provided by 6 global collaborators. The material from the prospective study consisted of cDNA or gDNA derived from T cells, B-cell-depleted T cells, or PBMCs. HLA class I and class II types, where available, came from metadata supplied by the sample provider rather than from assay-based typing. What the research found in general, with its limitations: The amount of clinical and demographic metadata varied by source and participant and was provided uncurated.

Of note for this clone: No cognate antigen has been identified for it. Per-nucleotide qualities are absent, and no much larger clonotype sits a single base away.

Each collaborating institution followed its own protocols to collect whole blood in K2EDTA tubes. For TCRbeta analysis, collaborator samples were shipped as frozen whole blood, as isolated PBMCs, or as DNA extracted from either sample type. TCRbeta CDR3 regions were amplified from genomic DNA by means of the immunoSEQ Assay, a bias-controlled multiplex PCR. Under the source paper's analysis protocol: The number of nucleated cells in each sample was estimated from the amplification of reference gene primers within the assay. To quantify the absolute abundance of each unique TCRbeta CDR3 rearrangement, sequence reads were collapsed and filtered. For each sample, productive Simpson clonality was calculated by taking the square root of Simpson's diversity index across productive rearrangements. TCRdb holds this immuneACCESS table with in-frame rearrangements only. Some clones are missing; in checked studies, unresolved V genes explain under half, and the rest has no known cause. V and J calls and clone size are copied from that table; D and trimming were computed from the DNA. The sample table records around 260,000 clones; more than 85% of these occur just once. The top ten hold less than 4% of the sample.

Taken from cysteine to phenylalanine, the CDR3 has 16 residues. Of the read, only the CDR3 DNA is kept; its 48 bases are in frame from base 1. Material: peripheral blood. The V and J segments used are TRBV1 and TRBJ1-5; TRBD1 was called by the table and not checked on the DNA. TRBV1 has pseudogene status. The receptor was derived from a man younger than 35 with active or convalescent COVID-19. The CDR3 protein is CTSSQATTGINQPQHF. The nucleotides are TGCACCAGCAGCCAAGCTACTACAGGAATTAATCAGCCCCAGCATTTT.